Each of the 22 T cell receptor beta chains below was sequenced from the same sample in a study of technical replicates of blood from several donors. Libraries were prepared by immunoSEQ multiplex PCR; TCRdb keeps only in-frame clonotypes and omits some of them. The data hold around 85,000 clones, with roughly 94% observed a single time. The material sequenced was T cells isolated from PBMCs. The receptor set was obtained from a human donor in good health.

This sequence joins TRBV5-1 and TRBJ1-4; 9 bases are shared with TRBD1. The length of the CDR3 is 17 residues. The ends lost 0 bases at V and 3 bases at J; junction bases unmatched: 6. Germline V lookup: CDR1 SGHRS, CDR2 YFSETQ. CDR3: CASSLAWTGEPNEKLFF. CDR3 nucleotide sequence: TGCGCCAGCAGCTTGGCTTGGACAGGGGAACCTAATGAAAAACTGTTTTTT.

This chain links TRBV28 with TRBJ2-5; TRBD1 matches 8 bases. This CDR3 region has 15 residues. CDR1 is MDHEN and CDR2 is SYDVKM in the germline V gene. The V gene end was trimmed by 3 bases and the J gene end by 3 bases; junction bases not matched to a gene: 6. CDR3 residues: CASSLPGQGKETQYF. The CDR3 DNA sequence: TGTGCCAGCAGTTTGCCCGGACAGGGTAAAGAGACCCAGTACTTC.

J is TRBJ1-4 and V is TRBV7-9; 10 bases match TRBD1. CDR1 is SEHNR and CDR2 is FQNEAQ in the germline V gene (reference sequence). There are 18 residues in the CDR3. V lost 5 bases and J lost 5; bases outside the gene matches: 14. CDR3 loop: CASSLEWDRGKSNEKLFF. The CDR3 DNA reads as TGTGCCAGCAGCCTAGAATGGGACAGGGGAAAGTCCAATGAAAAACTGTTTTTT.

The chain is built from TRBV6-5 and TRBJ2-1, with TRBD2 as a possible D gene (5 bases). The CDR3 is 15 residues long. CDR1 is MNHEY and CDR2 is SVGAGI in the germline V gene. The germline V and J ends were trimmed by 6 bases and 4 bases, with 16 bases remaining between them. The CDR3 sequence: CASSPEGLSYNEQFF. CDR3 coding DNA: TGTGCCAGCAGCCCCGAGGGTCTGTCGTACAATGAGCAGTTCTTC.

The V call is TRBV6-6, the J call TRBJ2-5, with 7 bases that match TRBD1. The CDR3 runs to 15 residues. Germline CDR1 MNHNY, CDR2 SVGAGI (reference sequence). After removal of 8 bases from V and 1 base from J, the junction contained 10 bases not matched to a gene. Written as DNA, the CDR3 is TGTGCCAGCCTGACGACAGGGAATGGCCAAGAGACCCAGTACTTC. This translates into CASLTTGNGQETQYF.

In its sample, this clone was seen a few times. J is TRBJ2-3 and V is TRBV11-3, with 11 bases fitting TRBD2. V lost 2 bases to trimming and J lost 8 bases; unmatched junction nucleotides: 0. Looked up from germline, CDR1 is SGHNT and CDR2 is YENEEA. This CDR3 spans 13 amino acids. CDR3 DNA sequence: TGTGCCAGCAGCTTAACTAGCGGGGGTACGCAGTATTTT. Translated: CASSLTSGGTQYF.

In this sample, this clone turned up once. CDR3 DNA sequence: TGTGCCACCTCAGGGGGAAAAAATGAGCAGTTCTTC. Protein: CATSGGKNEQFF. The chain employs TRBV25-1 and TRBJ2-1; 7 bases match TRBD1. CDR3 length equals 12 residues. Germline V CDR1 and CDR2: MGHDK, SYGVNS. The J segment lost 7 bases and the V segment lost 10 bases, leaving 7 bases of the junction unmatched.

For the CDR3, the DNA is TGTGCCAGTCTGACGGGACAACTGTCTGGGGCCAACGTCCTGACTTTC. Translation gives CASLTGQLSGANVLTF. J is TRBJ2-6 and V is TRBV6-6; D may be TRBD1 (6 bases). V dropped 9 bases and J dropped 1 base, with 16 bases sitting between them. Germline V lookup: CDR1 MNHNY, CDR2 SVGAGI (reference sequence). The CDR3 extends over 16 amino acids.

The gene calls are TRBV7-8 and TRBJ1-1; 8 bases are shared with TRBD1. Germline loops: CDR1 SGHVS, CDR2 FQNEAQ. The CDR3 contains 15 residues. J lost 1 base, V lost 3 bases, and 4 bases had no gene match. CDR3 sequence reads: CASSFSGGPNTEAFF. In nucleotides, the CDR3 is TGTGCCAGCAGCTTCTCAGGGGGCCCGAACACTGAAGCTTTCTTT.

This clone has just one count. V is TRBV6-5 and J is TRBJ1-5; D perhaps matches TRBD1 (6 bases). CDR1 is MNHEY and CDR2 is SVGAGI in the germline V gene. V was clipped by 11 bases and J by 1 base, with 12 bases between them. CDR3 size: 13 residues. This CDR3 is CAVGGVSNQPQHF. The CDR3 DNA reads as TGTGCCGTAGGGGGTGTGAGCAATCAGCCCCAGCATTTT.

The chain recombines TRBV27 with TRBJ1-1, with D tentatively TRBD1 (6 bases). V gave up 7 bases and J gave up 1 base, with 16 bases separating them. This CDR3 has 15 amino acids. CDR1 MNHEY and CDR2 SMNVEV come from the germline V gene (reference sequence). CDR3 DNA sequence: TGTGCCAGCACCCGGACAGTAAGCCCGAACACTGAAGCTTTCTTT. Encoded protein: CASTRTVSPNTEAFF.

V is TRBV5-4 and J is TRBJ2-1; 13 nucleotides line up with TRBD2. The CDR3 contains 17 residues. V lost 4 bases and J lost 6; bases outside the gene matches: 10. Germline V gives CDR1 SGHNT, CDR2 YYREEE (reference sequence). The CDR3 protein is CASSIGWTSGRLNEQFF. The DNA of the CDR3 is TGTGCCAGCAGCATCGGATGGACTAGCGGGAGACTCAATGAGCAGTTCTTC. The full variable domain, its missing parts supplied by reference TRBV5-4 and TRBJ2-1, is ETGVTQSPTHLIKTRGQQVTLRCSSQSGHNTVSWYQQALGQGPQFIFQYYREEENGRGNFPPRFSGLQFPNYSSELNVNALELDDSALYLCASSIGWTSGRLNEQFFGPGTRLTVL.

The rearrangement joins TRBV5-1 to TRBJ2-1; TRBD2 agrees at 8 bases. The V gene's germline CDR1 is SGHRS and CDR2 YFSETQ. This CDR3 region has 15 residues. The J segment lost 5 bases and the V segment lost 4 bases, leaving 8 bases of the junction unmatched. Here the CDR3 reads CASSPPTSADNEQFF. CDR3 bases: TGCGCCAGCAGCCCCCCGACTAGCGCCGACAATGAGCAGTTCTTC.

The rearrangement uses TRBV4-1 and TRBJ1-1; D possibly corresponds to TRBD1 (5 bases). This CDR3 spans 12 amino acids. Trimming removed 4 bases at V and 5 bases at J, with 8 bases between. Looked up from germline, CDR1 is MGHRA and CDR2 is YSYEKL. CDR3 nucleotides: TGCGCCAGCAGCCCGGGGGTTACTGAAGCTTTCTTT. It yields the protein CASSPGVTEAFF.

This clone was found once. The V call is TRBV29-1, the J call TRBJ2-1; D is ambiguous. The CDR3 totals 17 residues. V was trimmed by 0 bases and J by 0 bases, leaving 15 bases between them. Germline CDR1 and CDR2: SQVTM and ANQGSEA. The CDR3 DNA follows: TGCAGCGTTGAAGATGGCGGATCAAGGAGCTCCTACAATGAGCAGTTCTTC. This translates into CSVEDGGSRSSYNEQFF.

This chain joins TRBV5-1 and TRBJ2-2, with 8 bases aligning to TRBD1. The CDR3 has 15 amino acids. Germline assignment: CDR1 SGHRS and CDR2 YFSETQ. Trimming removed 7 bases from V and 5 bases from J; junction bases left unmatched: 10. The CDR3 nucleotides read TGCGCCAGCGGGGCTCAGGGGGCAGTAACCGGGGAGCTGTTTTTT. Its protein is CASGAQGAVTGELFF.

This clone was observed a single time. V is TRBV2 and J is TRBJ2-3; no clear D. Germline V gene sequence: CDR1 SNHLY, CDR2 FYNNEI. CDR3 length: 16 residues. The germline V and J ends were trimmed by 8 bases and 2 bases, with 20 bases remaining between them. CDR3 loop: CASQTVGPSDTDTQYF. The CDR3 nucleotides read TGTGCCAGCCAAACCGTGGGCCCCTCGGACACAGATACGCAGTATTTT.

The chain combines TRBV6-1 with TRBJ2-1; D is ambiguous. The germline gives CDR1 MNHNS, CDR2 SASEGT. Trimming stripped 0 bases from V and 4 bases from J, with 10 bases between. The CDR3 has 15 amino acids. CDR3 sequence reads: CASSEARFTYNEQFF. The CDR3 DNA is TGTGCCAGCAGTGAAGCCAGGTTTACTTACAATGAGCAGTTCTTC.

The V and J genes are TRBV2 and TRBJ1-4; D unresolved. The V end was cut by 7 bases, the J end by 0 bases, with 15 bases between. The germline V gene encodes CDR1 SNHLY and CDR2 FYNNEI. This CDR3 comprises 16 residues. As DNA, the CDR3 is TGTGCCAGCACTCAGGCCCGGTCTGCAACTAATGAAAAACTGTTTTTT. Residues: CASTQARSATNEKLFF.

The CDR3 loop reads CASPSANYGYTF. In DNA form, the CDR3 reads TGTGCCAGCCCCAGCGCTAACTATGGCTACACCTTC. The J gene is TRBJ1-2, the V gene TRBV2, with unresolved D. V lost 8 bases and J 0 bases, leaving 7 bases between the germline ends. Germline V CDR1 and CDR2: SNHLY, FYNNEI. The CDR3 contains 12 residues.

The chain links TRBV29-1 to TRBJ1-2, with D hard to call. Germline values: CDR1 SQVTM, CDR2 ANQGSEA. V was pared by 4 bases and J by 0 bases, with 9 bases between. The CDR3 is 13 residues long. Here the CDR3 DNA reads TGCAGCGTTGTGGTGGTAGCTAACTATGGCTACACCTTC. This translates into CSVVVVANYGYTF. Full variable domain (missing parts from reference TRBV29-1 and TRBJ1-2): SAVISQKPSRDICQRGTSLTIQCQVDSQVTMMFWYRQQPGQSLTLIATANQGSEATYESGFVIDKFPISRPNLTFSTLTVSNMSPEDSSIYLCSVVVVANYGYTFGSGTRLTVV.

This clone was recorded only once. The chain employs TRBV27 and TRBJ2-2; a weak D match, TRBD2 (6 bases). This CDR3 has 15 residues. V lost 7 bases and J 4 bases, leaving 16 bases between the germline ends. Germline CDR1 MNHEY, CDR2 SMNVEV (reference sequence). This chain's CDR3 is CASTGPGGVTGELFF. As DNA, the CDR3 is TGTGCCAGCACCGGACCCGGGGGTGTCACCGGGGAGCTGTTTTTT.